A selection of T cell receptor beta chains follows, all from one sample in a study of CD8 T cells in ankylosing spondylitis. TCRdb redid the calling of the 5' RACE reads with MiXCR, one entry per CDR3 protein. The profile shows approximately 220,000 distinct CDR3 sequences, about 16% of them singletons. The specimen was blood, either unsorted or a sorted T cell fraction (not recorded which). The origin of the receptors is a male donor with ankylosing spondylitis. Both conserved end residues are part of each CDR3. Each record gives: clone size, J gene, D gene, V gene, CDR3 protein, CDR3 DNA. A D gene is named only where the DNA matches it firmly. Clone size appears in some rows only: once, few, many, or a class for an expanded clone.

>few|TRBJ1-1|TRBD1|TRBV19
CASSIGTGWTEAFF
TGTGCCAGTAGTATAGGGACAGGGTGGACTGAAGCTTTCTTT
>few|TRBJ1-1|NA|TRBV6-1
CASSPTGENTEAFF
TGTGCCAGCAGTCCGACAGGCGAGAACACTGAAGCTTTCTTT
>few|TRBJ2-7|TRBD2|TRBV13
CASSLGLAGKYEQYF
TGTGCCAGCAGCTTAGGGCTAGCGGGGAAATACGAGCAGTACTTC
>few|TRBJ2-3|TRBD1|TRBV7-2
CASSLVGTGIDTQYF
TGTGCCAGCAGCTTAGTAGGGACAGGGATTGATACGCAGTATTTT
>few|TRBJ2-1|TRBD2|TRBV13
CASSSLGLAGEFEQFF
TGTGCCAGCAGCTCCCTCGGACTAGCGGGAGAATTTGAGCAGTTCTTC
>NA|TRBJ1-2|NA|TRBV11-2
CASRGLTIEYGYTF
TGTGCCAGCAGGGGCCTGACAATAGAGTATGGCTACACCTTC
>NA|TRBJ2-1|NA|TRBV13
CASSSTGVSAQTYNEQFF
TGTGCCAGCAGCTCCACTGGGGTTTCAGCCCAAACCTACAATGAGCAGTTCTTC
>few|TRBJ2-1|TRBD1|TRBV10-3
CAISIPGQGAWNEQFF
TGTGCCATCAGTATACCGGGACAGGGGGCTTGGAATGAGCAGTTCTTC
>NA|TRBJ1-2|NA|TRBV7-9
CASDGQGTDYGYTF
TGTGCCAGCGACGGTCAGGGAACAGACTATGGCTACACCTTC
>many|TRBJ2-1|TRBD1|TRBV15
CATSTPGTGDINEQFF
TGTGCCACCAGCACTCCCGGGACAGGGGATATCAATGAGCAGTTCTTC
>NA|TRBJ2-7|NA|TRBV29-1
CSVERGGYEQYF
TGCAGCGTTGAACGGGGCGGCTACGAGCAGTACTTC
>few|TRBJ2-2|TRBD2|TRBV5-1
CASRESGRNTGELFF
TGCGCCAGCCGAGAGAGCGGGAGGAACACCGGGGAGCTGTTTTTT
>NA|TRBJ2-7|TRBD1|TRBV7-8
CASTEGDRDSEQYF
TGTGCCAGCACCGAAGGGGACAGGGACTCCGAGCAGTACTTC
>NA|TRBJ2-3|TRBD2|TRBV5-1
CASSLPGTINTDTQYF
TGCGCCAGCAGCTTGCCAGGGACTATCAACACAGATACGCAGTATTTT
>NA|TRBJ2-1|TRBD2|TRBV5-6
CASSLPSGGIDNEQFF
TGTGCCAGCAGCTTGCCTAGCGGGGGTATCGACAATGAGCAGTTCTTC
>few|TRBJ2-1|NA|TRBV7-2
CASSLGMGWFF
TGTGCCAGCAGCTTAGGGATGGGCTGGTTCTTC
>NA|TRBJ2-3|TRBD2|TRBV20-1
CSARGPGLASDTQYF
TGCAGTGCTAGAGGCCCCGGACTAGCGTCAGATACGCAGTATTTT
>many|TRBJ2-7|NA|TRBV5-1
CASSLAPTGSYEQYF
TGCGCCAGCAGCTTGGCCCCCACGGGATCCTACGAGCAGTACTTC
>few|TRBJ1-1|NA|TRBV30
CAQQSMNTEAFF
TGTGCACAGCAATCCATGAACACTGAAGCTTTCTTT
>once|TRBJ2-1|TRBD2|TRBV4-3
CASSQGASGPYNEQFF
TGCGCCAGCAGCCAAGGGGCTAGCGGCCCCTACAATGAGCAGTTCTTC
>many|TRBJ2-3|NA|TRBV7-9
CASSPGPGTTDTQYF
TGTGCCAGCAGCCCTGGACCGGGGACCACAGATACGCAGTATTTT
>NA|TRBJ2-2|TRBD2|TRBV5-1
CASSPDGLAGSTGELFF
TGCGCCAGCAGCCCCGATGGGCTAGCGGGAAGCACCGGGGAGCTGTTTTTT
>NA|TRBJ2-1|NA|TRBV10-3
CAISDSRVDEQFF
TGTGCCATCAGTGATTCGCGAGTAGATGAGCAGTTCTTC
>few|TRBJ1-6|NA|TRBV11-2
CASSLDIGSPLHF
TGTGCCAGCAGCTTAGATATCGGTTCACCCCTCCACTTT
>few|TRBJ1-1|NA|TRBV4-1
CASSQVQFGGTMNTEAFF
TGCGCCAGCAGCCAAGTACAATTCGGGGGGACCATGAACACTGAAGCTTTCTTT
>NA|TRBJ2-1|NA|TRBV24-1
CATSDLPPNEQFF
TGTGCCACCAGTGATTTGCCCCCCAATGAGCAGTTCTTC
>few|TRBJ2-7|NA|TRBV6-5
CASSYSPESGEQYF
TGTGCCAGCAGTTACTCTCCGGAGAGTGGCGAGCAGTACTTC
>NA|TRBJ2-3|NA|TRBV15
CATRGGFADTQYF
TGTGCCACCAGGGGAGGATTCGCAGATACGCAGTATTTT
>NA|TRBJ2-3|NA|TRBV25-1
CASSEYYAGFTDTQYF
TGTGCCAGCAGTGAATATTACGCAGGGTTCACAGATACGCAGTATTTT
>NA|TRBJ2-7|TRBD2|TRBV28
CASSLTSGSSYEQYF
TGTGCCAGCAGTTTAACTAGCGGGAGCTCCTACGAGCAGTACTTC
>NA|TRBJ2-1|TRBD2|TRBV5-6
CASSLDPGTSGRIDEQFF
TGTGCCAGCAGCTTGGACCCCGGGACTAGCGGGAGAATCGATGAGCAGTTCTTC
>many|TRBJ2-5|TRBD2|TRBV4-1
CASSQVSGRPQETQYF
TGCGCCAGCAGCCAAGTGAGCGGGAGGCCTCAAGAGACCCAGTACTTC
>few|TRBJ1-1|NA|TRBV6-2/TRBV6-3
CASSRRPTKGPTTEAFF
TGTGCCAGCAGCCGGCGTCCCACAAAGGGACCGACCACTGAAGCTTTCTTT
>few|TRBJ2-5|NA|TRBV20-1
CSATDLWETQYF
TGCAGTGCTACGGACCTATGGGAGACCCAGTACTTC
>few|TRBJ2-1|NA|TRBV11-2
CASSLGASSSSYNEQFF
TGTGCCAGCAGCTTAGGGGCTAGTTCAAGCTCCTACAATGAGCAGTTCTTC
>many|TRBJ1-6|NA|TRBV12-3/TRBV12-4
CASTGGDYNSPLHF
TGTGCCAGCACCGGGGGAGATTATAATTCACCCCTCCACTTT
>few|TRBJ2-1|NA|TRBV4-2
CASSQGRGGYNEQFF
TGTGCCAGCAGCCAGGGCAGGGGCGGCTACAATGAGCAGTTCTTC
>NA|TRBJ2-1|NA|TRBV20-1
CSARALVTYNEQFF
TGCAGTGCTAGAGCACTAGTAACCTACAATGAGCAGTTCTTC
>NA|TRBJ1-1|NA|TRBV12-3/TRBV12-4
CASSLGTMNTEAFF
TGTGCCAGCAGTTTGGGCACTATGAACACTGAAGCTTTCTTT
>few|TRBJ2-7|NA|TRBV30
CAWKGTEVSYEQYF
TGTGCCTGGAAAGGAACAGAGGTTTCCTACGAGCAGTACTTC
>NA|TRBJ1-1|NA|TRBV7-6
CASSLGTGGRVDTEAFF
TGTGCCAGCAGCTTAGGGACGGGAGGCAGGGTGGACACTGAAGCTTTCTTT
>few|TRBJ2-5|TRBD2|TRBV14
CASSALAGVAETQYF
TGTGCCAGCAGCGCACTAGCGGGAGTTGCAGAGACCCAGTACTTC
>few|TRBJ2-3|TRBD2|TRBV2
CASSELAGGNTDTQYF
TGTGCCAGCAGTGAACTAGCGGGAGGGAACACAGATACGCAGTATTTT
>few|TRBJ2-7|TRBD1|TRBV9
CASSTGTGSHEQYF
TGTGCCAGCAGCACCGGGACAGGGTCCCACGAGCAGTACTTC
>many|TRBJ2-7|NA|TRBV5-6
CASSLADKTYEQYF
TGTGCCAGCAGCTTGGCGGACAAAACCTACGAGCAGTACTTC